This entry lists 6 T cell receptor beta chains sequenced from one sample in a study of response to subunit inactivated influenza vaccine. Each CDR3 protein gets one entry after TCRdb re-called the RT-PCR reads with MiXCR. The sample has 800,000 to 1,000,000 distinct CDR3 sequences, approximately 21% seen once; the top ten hold roughly a tenth. The source material was PBMCs from blood, sampled more than 4 days after vaccination. The receptors were gathered from a man aged 45 to 65 who received an inactivated influenza vaccine.

The table lists this clonotype with many counts. This chain joins TRBV9 and TRBJ2-5; D uncertain. The V gene's germline CDR1 is SGDLS and CDR2 YYNGEE. The CDR3 is made up of 14 amino acids. Trimming stripped 3 bases from V and 2 bases from J, with 11 bases between. The CDR3 DNA reads TGTGCCAGCAGCGAGAGCCTTGGGCAAGAGACCCAGTACTTC. Amino acids: CASSESLGQETQYF.

This clonotype has more than one count but fewer than ten. This chain connects TRBV6-2 or TRBV6-3 to TRBJ2-7, with 10 positions matching TRBD2. CDR1 and CDR2 from the germline V gene are MNHEY and SVGEGT. The CDR3 covers 18 residues. V trimming: 6 bases; J trimming: 0 bases; junction bases outside the gene matches: 14. CDR3 sequence (DNA): TGTGCCAGCAGGCGGACTAGCGGATTTAATTACCTCTCCTACGAGCAGTACTTC. This gives the protein CASRRTSGFNYLSYEQYF.

This clonotype was detected a few times. The chain joins TRBV6-2 or TRBV6-3 to TRBJ2-2; no reliable D call. The CDR3 covers 13 residues. CDR1 and CDR2 from the germline V gene are MNHEY and SVGEGT. The germline V and J ends were trimmed by 0 bases and 7 bases, with 6 bases remaining between them. DNA of the CDR3: TGTGCCAGCAGTTACTCAAGGAACGGGGAGCTGTTTTTT. Translated, it gives CASSYSRNGELFF.

This clonotype was found many times. This sequence joins TRBV5-6 and TRBJ2-1; 9 bases line up with TRBD1. Germline CDR1 SGHDT, CDR2 YYEEEE. V shed 4 bases, J shed 1 base, and the junction held 6 bases outside the gene matches. CDR3 size: 16 residues. The DNA of the CDR3 is TGTGCCAGCAGCATTGACAGGGGGAGTTCCTACAATGAGCAGTTCTTC. Amino acid sequence: CASSIDRGSSYNEQFF. The full variable domain, completed using reference TRBV5-6 and TRBJ2-1, is DAGVTQSPTHLIKTRGQQVTLRCSPKSGHDTVSWYQQALGQGPQFIFQYYEEEERQRGNFPDRFSGHQFPNYSSELNVNALLLGDSALYLCASSIDRGSSYNEQFFGPGTRLTVL.

This clonotype showed up just a few times. The rearrangement joins TRBV7-9 to TRBJ1-1; D may be TRBD1 (5 bases). This CDR3 spans 14 amino acids. V was pared by 5 bases and J by 3 bases, with 13 bases between. Germline V lookup: CDR1 SEHNR, CDR2 FQNEAQ (reference sequence). The CDR3 is CASSPGVGDTEAFF. The CDR3, as DNA: TGTGCCAGCAGCCCGGGGGTGGGAGACACTGAAGCTTTCTTT.

This clonotype was seen more than once but under ten times. The chain joins TRBV20-1 to TRBJ1-2; no definite D call. CDR3 size: 13 residues. CDR1 DFQATT and CDR2 SNEGSKA come from the germline V gene (reference sequence). V was cut by 3 bases and J by 1 base, with 9 bases left in between. CDR3 protein: CSARGTLNYGYTF. CDR3 coding DNA: TGCAGTGCTAGGGGCACACTTAACTATGGCTACACCTTC.